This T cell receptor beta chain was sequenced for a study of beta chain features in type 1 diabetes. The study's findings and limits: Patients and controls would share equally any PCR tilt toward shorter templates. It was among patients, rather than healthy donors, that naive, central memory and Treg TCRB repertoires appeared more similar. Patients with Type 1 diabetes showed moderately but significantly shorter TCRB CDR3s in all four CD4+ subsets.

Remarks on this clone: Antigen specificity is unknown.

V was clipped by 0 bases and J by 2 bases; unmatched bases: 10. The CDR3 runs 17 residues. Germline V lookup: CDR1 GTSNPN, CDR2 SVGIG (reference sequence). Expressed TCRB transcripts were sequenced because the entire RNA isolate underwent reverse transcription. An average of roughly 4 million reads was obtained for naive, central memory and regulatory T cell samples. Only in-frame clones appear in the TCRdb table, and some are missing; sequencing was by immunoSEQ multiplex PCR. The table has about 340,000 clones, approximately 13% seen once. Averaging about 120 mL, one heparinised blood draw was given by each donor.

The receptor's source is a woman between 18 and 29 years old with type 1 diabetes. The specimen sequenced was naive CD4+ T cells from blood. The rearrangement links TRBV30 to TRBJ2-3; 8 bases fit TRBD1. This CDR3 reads CAWSVGWTGRHTDTQYF. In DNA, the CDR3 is TGTGCCTGGAGTGTAGGATGGACAGGGCGCCACACAGATACGCAGTATTTT.